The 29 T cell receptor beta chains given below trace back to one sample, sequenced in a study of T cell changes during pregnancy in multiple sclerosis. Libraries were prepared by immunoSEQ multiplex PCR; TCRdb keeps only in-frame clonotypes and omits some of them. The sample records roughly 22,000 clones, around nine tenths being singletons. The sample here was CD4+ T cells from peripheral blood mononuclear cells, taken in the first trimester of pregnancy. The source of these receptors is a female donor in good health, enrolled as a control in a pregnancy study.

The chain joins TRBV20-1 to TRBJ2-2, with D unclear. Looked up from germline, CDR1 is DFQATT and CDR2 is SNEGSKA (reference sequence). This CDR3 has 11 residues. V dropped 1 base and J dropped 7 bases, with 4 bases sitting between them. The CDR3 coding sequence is TGCAGTGCTAGAGGCGGCGGGGAGCTGTTTTTT. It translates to CSARGGGELFF.

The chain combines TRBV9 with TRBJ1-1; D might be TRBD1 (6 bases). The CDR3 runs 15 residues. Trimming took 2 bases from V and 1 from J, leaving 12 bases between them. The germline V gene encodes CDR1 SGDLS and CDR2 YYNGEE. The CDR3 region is CASSVTGQANTEAFF. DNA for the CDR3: TGTGCCAGCAGCGTGACGGGACAAGCGAACACTGAAGCTTTCTTT.

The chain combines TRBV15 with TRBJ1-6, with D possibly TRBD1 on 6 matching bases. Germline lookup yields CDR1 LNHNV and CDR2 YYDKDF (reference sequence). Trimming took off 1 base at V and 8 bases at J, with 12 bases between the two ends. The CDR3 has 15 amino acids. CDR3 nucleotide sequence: TGTGCCACCAGCAGAGTTCGGGCAGGGGATTCACCCCTCCACTTT. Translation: CATSRVRAGDSPLHF.

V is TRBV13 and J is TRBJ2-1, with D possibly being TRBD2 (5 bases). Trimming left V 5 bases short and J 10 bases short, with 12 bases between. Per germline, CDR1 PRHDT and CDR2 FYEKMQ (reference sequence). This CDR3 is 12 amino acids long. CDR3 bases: TGTGCCAGCAGCCCACTTCGGAGGGAGCAGTTCTTC. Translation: CASSPLRREQFF.

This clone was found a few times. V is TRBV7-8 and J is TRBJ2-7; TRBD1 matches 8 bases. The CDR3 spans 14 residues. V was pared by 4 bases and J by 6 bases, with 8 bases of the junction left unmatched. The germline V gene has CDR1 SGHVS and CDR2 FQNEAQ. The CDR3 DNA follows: TGTGCCAGCAGCTCCACAAGGACAGGGCGCGAGCAGTACTTC. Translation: CASSSTRTGREQYF. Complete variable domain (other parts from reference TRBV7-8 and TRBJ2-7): GAGVSQSPRYKVAKRGQDVALRCDPISGHVSLFWYQQALGQGPEFLTYFQNEAQLDKSGLPSDRFFAERPEGSVSTLKIQRTQQEDSAVYLCASSSTRTGREQYFGPGTRLTVT.

The CDR3 DNA reads as TGTGCCAGCAGCTGGGACAGGGGCTACGAGCAGTACTTC. Encoded protein: CASSWDRGYEQYF. J is TRBJ2-7 and V is TRBV5-4; 10 bases agree with TRBD1. The trim removed 3 bases at V and 3 bases at J, leaving 0 bases unmatched. The CDR3 is made up of 13 amino acids. Germline assignment: CDR1 SGHNT and CDR2 YYREEE (reference sequence).

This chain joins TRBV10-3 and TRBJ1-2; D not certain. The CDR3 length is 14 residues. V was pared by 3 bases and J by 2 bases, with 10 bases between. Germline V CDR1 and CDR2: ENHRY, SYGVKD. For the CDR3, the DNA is TGTGCCATCAGTGAACCGACAAGAAACTATGGCTACACCTTC. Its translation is CAISEPTRNYGYTF.

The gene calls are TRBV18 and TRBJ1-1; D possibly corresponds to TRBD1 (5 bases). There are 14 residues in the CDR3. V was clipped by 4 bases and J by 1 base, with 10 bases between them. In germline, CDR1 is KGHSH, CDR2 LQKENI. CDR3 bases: TGTGCCAGCTCACTTTCCAGGGAGAACACTGAAGCTTTCTTT. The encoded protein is CASSLSRENTEAFF.

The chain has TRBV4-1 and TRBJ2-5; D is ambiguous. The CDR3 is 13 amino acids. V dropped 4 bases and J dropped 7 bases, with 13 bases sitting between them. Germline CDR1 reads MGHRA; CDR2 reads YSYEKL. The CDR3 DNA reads TGCGCCAGCAGCCCGTACGGTATCGGGACCCAGTACTTC. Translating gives CASSPYGIGTQYF.

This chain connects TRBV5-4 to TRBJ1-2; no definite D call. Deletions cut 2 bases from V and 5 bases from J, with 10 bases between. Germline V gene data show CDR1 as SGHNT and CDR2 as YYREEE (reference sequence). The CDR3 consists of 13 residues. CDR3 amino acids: CASSFHKEYGYTF. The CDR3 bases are TGTGCCAGCAGCTTCCATAAAGAGTATGGCTACACCTTC.

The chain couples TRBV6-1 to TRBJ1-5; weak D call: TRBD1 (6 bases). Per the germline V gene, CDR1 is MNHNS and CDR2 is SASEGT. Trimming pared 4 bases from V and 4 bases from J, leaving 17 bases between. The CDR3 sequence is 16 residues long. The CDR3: CASSGRTQGPNQPQHF. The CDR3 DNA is TGTGCCAGCAGTGGGAGAACCCAGGGGCCGAATCAGCCCCAGCATTTT.

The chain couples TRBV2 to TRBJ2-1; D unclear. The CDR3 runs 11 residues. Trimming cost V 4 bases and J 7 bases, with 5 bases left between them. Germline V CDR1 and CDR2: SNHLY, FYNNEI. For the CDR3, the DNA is TGTGCCAGCAGTGTAATGAATGAGCAGTTCTTC. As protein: CASSVMNEQFF.

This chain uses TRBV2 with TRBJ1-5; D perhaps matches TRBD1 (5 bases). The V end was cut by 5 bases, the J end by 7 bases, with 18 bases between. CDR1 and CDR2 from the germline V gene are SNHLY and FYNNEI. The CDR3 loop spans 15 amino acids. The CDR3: CASSITDKGWQPQHF. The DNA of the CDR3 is TGTGCCAGCAGTATAACAGATAAGGGGTGGCAGCCCCAGCATTTT.

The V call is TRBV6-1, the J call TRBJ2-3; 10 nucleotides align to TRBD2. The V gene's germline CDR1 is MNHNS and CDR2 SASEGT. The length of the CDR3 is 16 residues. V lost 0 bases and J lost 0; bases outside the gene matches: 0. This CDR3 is CASSEATSGSTDTQYF. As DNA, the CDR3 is TGTGCCAGCAGTGAAGCGACTAGCGGGAGCACAGATACGCAGTATTTT.

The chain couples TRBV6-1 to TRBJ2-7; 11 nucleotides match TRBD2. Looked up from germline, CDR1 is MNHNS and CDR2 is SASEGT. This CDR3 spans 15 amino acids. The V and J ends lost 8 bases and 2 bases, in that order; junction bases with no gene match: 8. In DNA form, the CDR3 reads TGTGCCAGCGATCCTCTAGCGGGAGGAGCCTACGAGCAGTACTTC. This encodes CASDPLAGGAYEQYF.

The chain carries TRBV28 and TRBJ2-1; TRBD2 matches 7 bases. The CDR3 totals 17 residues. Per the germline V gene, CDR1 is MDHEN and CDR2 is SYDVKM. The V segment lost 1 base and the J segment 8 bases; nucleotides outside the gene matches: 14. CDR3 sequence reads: CASSLFRVGRIGDEQFF. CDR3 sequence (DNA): TGTGCCAGCAGTTTATTCCGAGTCGGGAGGATTGGAGATGAGCAGTTCTTC.

This CDR3 reads CASRKTDNEQFF. Written as DNA, the CDR3 is TGTGCCAGCAGGAAAACAGACAATGAGCAGTTCTTC. The rearrangement uses TRBV6-1 and TRBJ2-1; no definite D call. The V gene lost 6 bases and the J gene lost 5 bases, with 8 bases spanning the gap. Looked up from germline, CDR1 is MNHNS and CDR2 is SASEGT. The CDR3 has 12 amino acids.

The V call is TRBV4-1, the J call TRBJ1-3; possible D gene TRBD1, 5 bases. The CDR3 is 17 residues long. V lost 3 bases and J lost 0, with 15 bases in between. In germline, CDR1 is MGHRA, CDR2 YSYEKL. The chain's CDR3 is CASSQVDMGLSGNTIYF. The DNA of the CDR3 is TGCGCCAGCAGCCAGGTTGATATGGGACTCTCTGGAAACACCATATATTTT.

The CDR3 spells CASSGGFRSTDTQYF. The CDR3 bases are TGTGCCAGCAGTGGAGGTTTTAGGAGCACAGATACGCAGTATTTT. V gene TRBV6-1 combines with J gene TRBJ2-3; no firm D call. Trimming took 4 bases from V and 0 from J, leaving 11 bases between them. CDR3 length: 15 residues. CDR1 and CDR2 (germline): MNHNS, SASEGT.

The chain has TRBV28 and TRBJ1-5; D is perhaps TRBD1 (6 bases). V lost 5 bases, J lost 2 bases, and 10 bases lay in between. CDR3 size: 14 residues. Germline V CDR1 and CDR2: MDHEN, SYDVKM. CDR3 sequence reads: CASSPTGRNQPQHF. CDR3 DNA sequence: TGTGCCAGCAGTCCGACAGGTCGCAATCAGCCCCAGCATTTT.

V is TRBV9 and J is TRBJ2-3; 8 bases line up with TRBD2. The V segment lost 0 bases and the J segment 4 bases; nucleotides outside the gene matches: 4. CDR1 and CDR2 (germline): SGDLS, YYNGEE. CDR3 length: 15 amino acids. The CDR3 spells CASSVGAGVPDTQYF. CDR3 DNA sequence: TGTGCCAGCAGCGTAGGAGCGGGGGTCCCAGATACGCAGTATTTT.

The CDR3 coding sequence is TGCGCCAGCAGCTTCGGGGGGACAGGGGCCGGGGCCAACGTCCTGACTTTC. Protein sequence: CASSFGGTGAGANVLTF. The chain recombines TRBV5-1 with TRBJ2-6; 10 bases line up with TRBD1. With V trimmed by 2 bases and J by 4 bases, 6 bases remained unmatched. The CDR3 spans 17 residues. Germline V gene sequence: CDR1 SGHRS, CDR2 YFSETQ.

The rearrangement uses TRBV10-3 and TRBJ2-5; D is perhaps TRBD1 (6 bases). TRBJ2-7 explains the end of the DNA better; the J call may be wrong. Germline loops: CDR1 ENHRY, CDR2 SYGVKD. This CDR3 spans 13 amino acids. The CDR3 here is CAISFRQDHEQYF. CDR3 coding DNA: TGTGCCATCAGTTTCCGACAGGACCACGAGCAGTACTTC.

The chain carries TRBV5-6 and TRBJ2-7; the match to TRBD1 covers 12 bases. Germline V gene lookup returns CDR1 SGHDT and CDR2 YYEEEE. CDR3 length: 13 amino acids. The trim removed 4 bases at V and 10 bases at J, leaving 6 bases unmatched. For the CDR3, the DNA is TGTGCCAGCAGCGGGACAGGGGGCGCACTACAGTACTTC. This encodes CASSGTGGALQYF.

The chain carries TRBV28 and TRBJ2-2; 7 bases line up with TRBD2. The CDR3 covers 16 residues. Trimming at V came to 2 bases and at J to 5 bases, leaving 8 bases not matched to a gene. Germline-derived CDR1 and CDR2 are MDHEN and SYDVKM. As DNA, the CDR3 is TGTGCCAGCAGTTTAGGCAGGTTGCGGGGGACCGGGGAGCTGTTTTTT. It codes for CASSLGRLRGTGELFF.

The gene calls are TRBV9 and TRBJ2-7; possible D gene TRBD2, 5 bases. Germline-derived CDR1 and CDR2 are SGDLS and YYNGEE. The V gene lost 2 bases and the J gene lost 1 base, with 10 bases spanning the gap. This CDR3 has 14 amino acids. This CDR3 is CASSVGVSSYEQYF. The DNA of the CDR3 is TGTGCCAGCAGCGTCGGGGTTTCGTCCTACGAGCAGTACTTC.

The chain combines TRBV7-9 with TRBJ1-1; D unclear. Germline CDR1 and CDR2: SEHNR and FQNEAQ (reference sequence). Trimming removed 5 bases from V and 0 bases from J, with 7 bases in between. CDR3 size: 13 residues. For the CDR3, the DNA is TGTGCCAGCAGCCCATCATTGAACACTGAAGCTTTCTTT. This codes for CASSPSLNTEAFF.

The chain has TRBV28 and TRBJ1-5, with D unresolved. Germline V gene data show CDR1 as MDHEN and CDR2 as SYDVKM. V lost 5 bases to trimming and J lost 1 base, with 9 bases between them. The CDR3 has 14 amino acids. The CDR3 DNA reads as TGTGCCAGCAGTCCTGACTTGAGCAATCAGCCCCAGCATTTT. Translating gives CASSPDLSNQPQHF.

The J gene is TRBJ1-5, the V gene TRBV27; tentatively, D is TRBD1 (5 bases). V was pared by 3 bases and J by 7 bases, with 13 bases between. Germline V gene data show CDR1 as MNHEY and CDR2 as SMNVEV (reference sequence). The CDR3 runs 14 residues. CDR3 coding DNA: TGTGCCAGCAGTTTGAGGGGAGGGAACCAGCCCCAGCATTTT. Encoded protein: CASSLRGGNQPQHF.